This is a list of T cell receptor beta chains from one sample in a study of response to subunit inactivated influenza vaccine. In TCRdb, the RT-PCR reads were re-called with MiXCR into one record per CDR3 protein. Altogether more than 450,000 distinct CDR3 sequences are present, approximately 10% being singletons, with the ten largest covering roughly 9.6%. These sequences were also reported in another study, on T cells expressing NK-cell markers.

Here the sequenced sample was PBMCs from blood, taken on the day of vaccination. The receptors shown here come from a man aged 50 or older who received an inactivated influenza vaccine. CDR3s include the opening cysteine and the closing phenylalanine or tryptophan. D genes are given only for firm matches. The size of a clone is reported for some rows only, either as once, few or many, or as a class for expanded clones.

J gene: TRBJ2-1; clone size: few; D gene: TRBD1; V gene: TRBV4-2; CDR3 DNA: TGTGCCAGCAGCACGACAGGGGGATCCTACAATGAGCAGTTCTTC; CDR3 protein: CASSTTGGSYNEQFF
J gene: TRBJ1-4; clone size: NA; D gene: NA; V gene: TRBV6-6; CDR3 DNA: TGTGCCAGCAGCGACAGGAGGGGAAAACTGTTTTTT; CDR3 protein: CASSDRRGKLFF
J gene: TRBJ2-7; clone size: NA; D gene: TRBD2; V gene: TRBV6-2/TRBV6-3; CDR3 DNA: TGTGCCAGCATTGGTGCGACTAGCGGGAGGAACGAGCAGTACTTC; CDR3 protein: CASIGATSGRNEQYF
J gene: TRBJ2-3; clone size: NA; D gene: TRBD1; V gene: TRBV16; CDR3 DNA: TGTGCCAGCAGCCCTAACAGGGGGCATAAGACAGATACGCAGTATTTT; CDR3 protein: CASSPNRGHKTDTQYF
J gene: TRBJ2-1; clone size: few; D gene: NA; V gene: TRBV10-2; CDR3 DNA: TGCGCCAGCAGGGGACTCGGCCAGAATGAGCAGTTCTTC; CDR3 protein: CASRGLGQNEQFF
J gene: TRBJ2-7; clone size: NA; D gene: TRBD2; V gene: TRBV5-1; CDR3 DNA: TGCGCCAGCAGCTGGGACTACCTGGGCGAGCAGTACTTC; CDR3 protein: CASSWDYLGEQYF
J gene: TRBJ2-1; clone size: few; D gene: TRBD2; V gene: TRBV7-9; CDR3 DNA: TGTGCCAGCAGCTCCCCGTTAAGCGGGAGGTTCAATGAGCAGTTCTTC; CDR3 protein: CASSSPLSGRFNEQFF
J gene: TRBJ2-1; clone size: few; D gene: TRBD2; V gene: TRBV5-1; CDR3 DNA: TGCGCCAGCAGCACACGGACTAGCGGGAGACGCAATGAGCAGTTCTTC; CDR3 protein: CASSTRTSGRRNEQFF
J gene: TRBJ2-3; clone size: few; D gene: TRBD2; V gene: TRBV3-1; CDR3 DNA: TGTGCCAGCAGTTTCCAGAGATCCAGCGGGAGGGCAATGGATACGCAGTATTTT; CDR3 protein: CASSFQRSSGRAMDTQYF
J gene: TRBJ1-1; clone size: many; D gene: TRBD1; V gene: TRBV27; CDR3 DNA: TGTGCCAGCAGTTTATGGGGGACAGAGACTGAAGCTTTCTTT; CDR3 protein: CASSLWGTETEAFF
J gene: TRBJ2-7; clone size: NA; D gene: NA; V gene: TRBV6-5; CDR3 DNA: TGTGCCAGCAGTTACCTGGGTACGGGCGAGCAGTACTTC; CDR3 protein: CASSYLGTGEQYF
J gene: TRBJ2-1; clone size: few; D gene: NA; V gene: TRBV7-2; CDR3 DNA: TGTGCCAGCAGCCCCCGGGCAGGGGTTTCCAATGAGCAGTTCTTC; CDR3 protein: CASSPRAGVSNEQFF
J gene: TRBJ2-5; clone size: few; D gene: TRBD2; V gene: TRBV27; CDR3 DNA: TGTGCCAGCAGGGGACTAGCGGGGGGGCGTGAGACCCAGTACTTC; CDR3 protein: CASRGLAGGRETQYF
J gene: TRBJ2-3; clone size: few; D gene: TRBD1; V gene: TRBV27; CDR3 DNA: TGTGCCAGCAGCGGGACAGGGGAAGCTACGCAGTATTTT; CDR3 protein: CASSGTGEATQYF
J gene: TRBJ2-7; clone size: few; D gene: NA; V gene: TRBV21-1; CDR3 DNA: TGTGCCAGCAGCAAAGAGCACAGGCCCTACGAGCAGTACTTC; CDR3 protein: CASSKEHRPYEQYF
J gene: TRBJ2-1; clone size: many; D gene: NA; V gene: TRBV15; CDR3 DNA: TGTGCCACCAGCTCCCGGGGGAGTCCCTACAATGAGCAGTTCTTC; CDR3 protein: CATSSRGSPYNEQFF
J gene: TRBJ1-5; clone size: few; D gene: TRBD1; V gene: TRBV5-6; CDR3 DNA: TGTGCCAGCAGCCTGGGACAGGGGGCTCGCCAGCCCCAGCATTTT; CDR3 protein: CASSLGQGARQPQHF